Listed below are T cell receptor beta chains from one sample, sequenced in a study of blood T cell repertoires in COVID-19. Generated by immunoSEQ multiplex PCR, the TCRdb table keeps only in-frame clones and is missing some. The profile shows a few hundred thousand clones, about nine tenths of them singletons. The sample was peripheral blood. These receptors came from a woman aged 25 to 39 with COVID-19, enrolled during active disease. Both conserved end residues are part of each CDR3. A D gene is named only where the DNA matches it firmly. Clone size is stated in some rows and not others, as once, few, many or a class when expanded.

>once|16|TRBJ2-3|TRBD2|TRBV9
CASSPRSSGGWDTQYF
TGTGCCAGCAGCCCCCGCTCTAGCGGGGGGTGGGATACGCAGTATTTT
>.|13|TRBJ1-6|.|TRBV9
CASSVDTGTPLHF
TGTGCCAGCAGCGTAGATACAGGGACACCCCTCCACTTT
>.|15|TRBJ1-2|.|TRBV7-3
CASSLTPGRNYGYTF
TGTGCCAGCAGCTTAACCCCCGGTCGCAACTATGGCTACACCTTC
>.|15|TRBJ1-2|TRBD1|TRBV5-6
CASSLRSGQMYGYTF
TGTGCCAGCAGCTTGAGGTCGGGACAGATGTATGGCTACACCTTC
>once|15|TRBJ1-3|TRBD1|TRBV5-1
CASSSDRGSGNTIYF
TGCGCCAGCAGCTCAGACAGGGGTTCTGGAAACACCATATATTTT
>.|17|TRBJ2-2|.|TRBV19
CASSIVGVGADTGELFF
TGTGCCAGTAGTATAGTTGGGGTGGGGGCGGACACCGGGGAGCTGTTTTTT
>.|16|TRBJ1-2|.|TRBV7-9
CASSYGTPGTLYGYTF
TGTGCCAGCAGCTATGGGACACCCGGAACACTCTATGGCTACACCTTC
>.|14|TRBJ2-3|.|TRBV5-4
CASSLGASTDTQYF
TGTGCCAGCAGCCTGGGGGCCAGCACAGATACGCAGTATTTT
>.|15|TRBJ2-2|.|TRBV5-4
CASSATRGSTGELFF
TGTGCCAGCAGCGCTACCCGGGGGTCCACCGGGGAGCTGTTTTTT
>.|15|TRBJ1-1|.|TRBV28
CASSLWEGRALEAFF
TGTGCCAGCAGTTTATGGGAGGGCAGGGCTCTTGAAGCTTTCTTT
>.|15|TRBJ1-3|.|TRBV5-1
CASSLGSSSGNTIYF
TGCGCCAGCAGCTTGGGTTCGAGCTCTGGAAACACCATATATTTT
>.|15|TRBJ1-2|.|TRBV3-1/TRBV3-2
CASSRLDTGYYGYTF
TGTGCCAGCAGCCGACTTGATACAGGGTACTATGGCTACACCTTC
>.|15|TRBJ1-5|TRBD1|TRBV19
CASSIGDRERQPQHF
TGTGCCAGTAGTATCGGGGACAGGGAAAGGCAGCCCCAGCATTTT
>.|16|TRBJ1-6|TRBD1|TRBV13
CASSLQGSPAYSPLHF
TGTGCCAGCAGCCTACAGGGGAGCCCTGCTTATTCACCCCTCCACTTT
>.|18|TRBJ1-3|.|TRBV4-2
CASSQETGSSSSGNTIYF
TGTGCCAGCAGCCAGGAGACAGGATCCTCAAGCTCTGGAAACACCATATATTTT
>.|14|TRBJ2-5|TRBD2|TRBV30
CAWNAGGRRETQYF
TGTGCCTGGAACGCGGGGGGCCGGCGGGAGACCCAGTACTTC
>.|16|TRBJ1-1|TRBD1|TRBV28
CASSPPGQGINTEAFF
TGTGCCAGCAGTCCGCCGGGACAGGGAATCAACACTGAAGCTTTCTTT
>.|14|TRBJ1-1|TRBD1|TRBV24-1
CATSDRTGVTEAFF
TGTGCCACCAGTGACCGGACAGGGGTCACTGAAGCTTTCTTT
>once|14|TRBJ1-2|.|TRBV24-1
CATSKDPTRYGYTF
TGTGCCACCAGTAAGGACCCAACTAGATATGGCTACACCTTC
>once|16|TRBJ2-5|TRBD2|TRBV7-3
CASSPRGLAGYETQYF
TGTGCCAGCAGCCCAAGGGGACTAGCGGGCTATGAGACCCAGTACTTC
>few|15|TRBJ1-2|.|TRBV4-1
CASSQGSSRFYGYTF
TGCGCCAGCAGCCAAGGATCCAGTCGATTCTATGGCTACACCTTC
>.|14|TRBJ1-2|TRBD1|TRBV18
CASSPQGDKYGYTF
TGTGCCAGCTCACCTCAGGGGGATAAGTATGGCTACACCTTC
>.|15|TRBJ2-1|.|TRBV18
CASSRTRGPHNEQFF
TGTGCCAGCTCCCGGACGCGGGGCCCCCACAATGAGCAGTTCTTC
>.|14|TRBJ1-2|TRBD1|TRBV7-2
CASSLDRGPYGYTF
TGTGCCAGCAGCTTGGACAGGGGGCCCTATGGCTACACCTTC
>.|14|TRBJ1-2|.|TRBV6-5
CASSRSGGVEGYTF
TGTGCCAGCAGCCGCTCGGGGGGCGTTGAGGGCTACACCTTC
>.|13|TRBJ2-1|.|TRBV2
CASSEDLGNEQFF
TGTGCCAGCAGTGAAGACCTCGGCAATGAGCAGTTCTTC
>.|15|TRBJ2-7|.|TRBV6-5
CASSPGRGTTYEQYF
TGTGCCAGCAGTCCCGGCAGGGGAACCACCTACGAGCAGTACTTC
>.|17|TRBJ2-6|TRBD2|TRBV28
CASSPVGGGAGANVLTF
TGTGCCAGCAGTCCTGTGGGGGGAGGGGCTGGGGCCAACGTCCTGACTTTC
>.|16|TRBJ2-2|.|TRBV5-5
CASSWRGGADTGELFF
TGTGCCAGCAGCTGGCGAGGGGGGGCGGACACCGGGGAGCTGTTTTTT
>.|15|TRBJ1-6|TRBD1|TRBV28
CASSLSGGQNSPLHF
TGTGCCAGCAGTTTGTCAGGGGGTCAAAATTCACCCCTCCACTTT
>.|15|TRBJ1-2|.|TRBV5-1
CASSPNAGVTYGYTF
TGCGCCAGCAGCCCGAACGCGGGGGTGACGTATGGCTACACCTTC
>.|14|TRBJ2-5|.|TRBV7-3
CASSMPSGWSSQYF
TGTGCCAGCAGCATGCCAAGCGGGTGGAGCAGCCAGTACTTC
>.|13|TRBJ2-1|TRBD2|TRBV19
CASSFLAGNEQFF
TGTGCCAGTAGTTTCCTAGCGGGCAATGAGCAGTTCTTC
>.|14|TRBJ2-3|.|TRBV7-9
CASTMTASTDTQYF
TGTGCCAGCACCATGACAGCCAGCACAGATACGCAGTATTTT
>.|15|TRBJ2-5|.|TRBV6-6
CASSPLRTAQETQYF
TGTGCCAGCAGTCCCCTGAGGACAGCCCAAGAGACCCAGTACTTC
>.|14|TRBJ1-6|.|TRBV15
CATSLNIDNSPLHF
TGTGCCACCAGCTTAAACATTGATAATTCACCCCTCCACTTT
>.|14|TRBJ2-7|.|TRBV15
CATSTAGPRDEQYF
TGTGCCACCAGCACGGCCGGCCCCAGGGACGAGCAGTACTTC
>.|15|TRBJ2-6|.|TRBV18
CASSPPGTGANVLTF
TGTGCCAGCTCACCACCCGGGACTGGGGCCAACGTCCTGACTTTC
>.|15|TRBJ1-2|TRBD1|TRBV7-9
CASSLGQGDKYGYTF
TGTGCCAGCAGCCTTGGACAGGGGGACAAATATGGCTACACCTTC
>.|15|TRBJ1-6|.|TRBV6-5
CASSRGGLGNSPLHF
TGTGCCAGCAGTAGGGGGGGTCTCGGTAATTCACCCCTCCACTTT
>.|15|TRBJ1-6|TRBD1|TRBV18
CASSLGSGGEKALHF
TGTGCCAGCTCCCTAGGGTCAGGGGGCGAGAAGGCCCTCCACTTT
>.|16|TRBJ1-5|.|TRBV28
CASSLWEPMDNQPQHF
TGTGCCAGCAGTTTGTGGGAGCCGATGGACAATCAGCCCCAGCATTTT
>.|14|TRBJ1-2|.|TRBV19
CASRLGGESNGYTF
TGTGCCAGTAGGTTGGGGGGGGAATCTAATGGCTACACCTTC
>.|12|TRBJ1-2|.|TRBV28
CASSLQNYGYTF
TGTGCCAGCAGTTTGCAGAACTATGGCTACACCTTC
>.|13|TRBJ2-5|.|TRBV15
CATSLRRWETQYF
TGTGCCACCAGCCTTCGGAGATGGGAGACCCAGTACTTC
>.|13|TRBJ1-6|.|TRBV9
CASSAGPDSPLHF
TGTGCCAGCAGCGCTGGGCCTGATTCACCCCTCCACTTT
>.|13|TRBJ1-1|.|TRBV4-1
CASRFDRNFEAFF
TGCGCCAGCAGGTTCGACAGGAACTTTGAAGCTTTCTTT
>.|16|TRBJ2-7|TRBD2|TRBV5-1
CASSERLAGGSYEQYF
TGCGCCAGCAGCGAGCGACTAGCGGGGGGTTCTTACGAGCAGTACTTC
>.|15|TRBJ1-4|.|TRBV6-5
CASSYSPGHGEKLFF
TGTGCCAGCAGTTACTCGCCAGGGCACGGAGAAAAACTGTTTTTT
>.|16|TRBJ1-5|TRBD1|TRBV15
CATKSGGQGGVQPQHF
TGTGCCACCAAATCAGGAGGACAGGGGGGGGTTCAGCCCCAGCATTTT
>.|17|TRBJ2-3|TRBD2|TRBV7-9
CASSLGLAGARTDTQYF
TGTGCCAGCAGCTTAGGACTAGCGGGGGCCCGCACAGATACGCAGTATTTT
>.|15|TRBJ1-2|TRBD1|TRBV4-2
CASSHVGQGAAGYTF
TGTGCCAGCAGCCACGTGGGACAGGGGGCAGCGGGCTACACCTTC
>.|12|TRBJ1-4|.|TRBV2
CASRGEDEKLFF
TGTGCCAGCAGAGGGGAGGATGAAAAACTGTTTTTT
>.|13|TRBJ1-4|.|TRBV5-4
CASSPGQRQKLFF
TGTGCCAGCAGCCCCGGACAGAGGCAAAAACTGTTTTTT
>.|16|TRBJ1-6|.|TRBV28
CASSFHDATYNSPLHF
TGTGCCAGCAGTTTCCACGATGCTACCTATAATTCACCCCTCCACTTT